These T cell receptor beta chains were read from a single sample in a study of blood T cell repertoires in COVID-19. Produced via immunoSEQ multiplex PCR; TCRdb's table is partial and in-frame only. The data show around 190,000 clones, roughly 85% seen once. Sample: PBMCs or T cells enriched from blood (not recorded which). Source of these receptors: a woman aged 18-29 years who had recovered from COVID-19. Both conserved end residues are part of each CDR3. The D gene is left open where the match is weak. Some rows mark clone size as missing; the rest say once, few, many or name a class of expanded clone.

j_call	d_call	clone_size	v_call	cdr3_nt	cdr3_aa
TRBJ2-1	TRBD2	NA	TRBV19	TGTGCCAGTAGTTCTAGCGGGAGCTCCTACAATGAGCAGTTCTTC	CASSSSGSSYNEQFF
TRBJ2-7	NA	NA	TRBV25-1	TGTGCCAGCAGGCGGCAGGGGACCTACGAGCAGTACTTC	CASRRQGTYEQYF
TRBJ2-7	TRBD1	once	TRBV28	TGTGCCAGCATAGGAGGACAGGGGGTCTACGAGCAGTACTTC	CASIGGQGVYEQYF
TRBJ2-5	NA	NA	TRBV28	TGTGCCAGCAGTTTAGTGGGACACCCCTCGCAACAAGAGACCCAGTACTTC	CASSLVGHPSQQETQYF
TRBJ1-1	NA	NA	TRBV19	TGTGCCAGTAGTATCAGCGAGGGGAACACTGAAGCTTTCTTT	CASSISEGNTEAFF
TRBJ2-1	TRBD2	once	TRBV5-6	TGTGCCAGCAGCTTCGCCGGACTAGCGCACTACAATGAGCAGTTCTTC	CASSFAGLAHYNEQFF
TRBJ1-1	TRBD1	NA	TRBV10-3	TGTGCCATCAGTGAGTTACAGGGGCAATCTGAAGCTTTCTTT	CAISELQGQSEAFF
TRBJ1-2	NA	few	TRBV7-2	TGTGCCAGCAGCCTCCCCGCTGTACAGGGCGAATATGGCTACACCTTC	CASSLPAVQGEYGYTF
TRBJ2-5	TRBD1	NA	TRBV2	TGTGCCAGCACCAGCGGGACAGGGGTGGAGACCCAGTACTTC	CASTSGTGVETQYF
TRBJ1-1	TRBD1	NA	TRBV10-1	TGCGCCAGCAGTGATTTCGACAGGGACACTGAAGCTTTCTTT	CASSDFDRDTEAFF
TRBJ2-3	NA	NA	TRBV18	TGTGCCAGCTCAGGTGGGGCCAGCACAGATACGCAGTATTTT	CASSGGASTDTQYF
TRBJ2-3	TRBD2	NA	TRBV6-2/TRBV6-3	TGTGCCAGCAGTTTTCCGACTAGCGGGACGGTAAGCACAGATACGCAGTATTTT	CASSFPTSGTVSTDTQYF
TRBJ1-3	NA	NA	TRBV11-3	TGTGCCAGCAGCTTAGATGACAGGCTCTCTGGAAACACCATATATTTT	CASSLDDRLSGNTIYF
TRBJ1-2	TRBD1	NA	TRBV28	TGTGCCAGCAGACTCACAGGGGGGATCTATGGCTACACCTTC	CASRLTGGIYGYTF
TRBJ2-2	TRBD1	NA	TRBV28	TGTGCCAGCAGTAGGGGGCTCGGCACCGGGGAGCTGTTTTTT	CASSRGLGTGELFF
TRBJ2-1	TRBD2	NA	TRBV3-1/TRBV3-2	TGTGCCAGCAGCCAAGAAGCAGGGCGTTGGGGGGGATACAATGAGCAGTTCTTC	CASSQEAGRWGGYNEQFF
TRBJ1-3	NA	NA	TRBV30	TGTGGGGCAGGGTTCGGAGGAAACACCATATATTTT	CGAGFGGNTIYF
TRBJ1-1	TRBD1	once	TRBV7-9	TGTGCCAGCAGCTCGACAGGGACTAACACTGAAGCTTTCTTT	CASSSTGTNTEAFF
TRBJ2-3	TRBD1	NA	TRBV19	TGTGCCAGTAGTATAGATTTCGAGGGGGCCCCAGATACGCAGTATTTT	CASSIDFEGAPDTQYF
TRBJ1-4	NA	NA	TRBV27	TGTGCCAGCAGGCTCAATACAGCTTCAACTAATGAAAAACTGTTTTTT	CASRLNTASTNEKLFF